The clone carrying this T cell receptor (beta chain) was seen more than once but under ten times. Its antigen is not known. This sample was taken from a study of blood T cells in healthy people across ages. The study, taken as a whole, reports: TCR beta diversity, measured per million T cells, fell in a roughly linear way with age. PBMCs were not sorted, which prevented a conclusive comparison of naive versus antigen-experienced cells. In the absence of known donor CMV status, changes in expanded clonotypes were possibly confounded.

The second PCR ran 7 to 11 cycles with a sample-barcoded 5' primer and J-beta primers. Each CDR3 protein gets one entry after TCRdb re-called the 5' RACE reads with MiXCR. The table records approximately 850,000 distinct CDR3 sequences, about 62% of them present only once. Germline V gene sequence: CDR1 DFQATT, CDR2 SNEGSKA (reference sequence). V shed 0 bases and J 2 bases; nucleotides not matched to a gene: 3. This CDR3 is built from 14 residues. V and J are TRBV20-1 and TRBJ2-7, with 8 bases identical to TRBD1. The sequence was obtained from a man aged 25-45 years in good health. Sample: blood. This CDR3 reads CSARDRDRTYEQYF. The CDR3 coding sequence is TGCAGTGCTAGAGATCGGGACAGGACCTACGAGCAGTACTTC.